The rows below give T cell receptor beta chains drawn from one sample of a study of brain T cells in children with intractable seizures. Some clones are missing from TCRdb's copy, which holds only in-frame ones; the method was immunoSEQ multiplex PCR. The sample contains about 340,000 clones, 85% to 95% of which appear only once. This specimen consisted of peripheral blood, obtained 4 to 6 months after surgery. The source is a boy younger than two with tuberous sclerosis and intractable seizures. Both conserved end residues are part of each CDR3. The D gene is left open where the match is weak. A row's size may be missing; if present it is once, few, many or a size class.

d_call j_call clone_size v_call cdr3_aa cdr3_nt
NA TRBJ1-1 NA TRBV6-4 CASQGLNTEAFF TGTGCCAGCCAGGGGCTGAACACTGAAGCTTTCTTT
NA TRBJ1-2 NA TRBV19 CASSRGTLHGYTF TGTGCCAGTAGTAGGGGGACTTTACATGGCTACACCTTC
NA TRBJ1-2 NA TRBV7-9 CASSLGRPLSLGYGYTF TGTGCCAGCAGCTTAGGGAGACCGCTATCCCTCGGCTATGGCTACACCTTC
TRBD2 TRBJ2-3 NA TRBV24-1 CATSGWASGRGTDTQYF TGTGCCACCAGTGGATGGGCTAGCGGAAGGGGCACAGATACGCAGTATTTT
NA TRBJ2-3 once TRBV6-4 CASSLSNADTQYF TGTGCCAGCAGTCTGAGCAACGCAGATACGCAGTATTTT
NA TRBJ2-1 NA TRBV15 CATSREEEQFF TGTGCCACCAGCAGAGAGGAGGAGCAGTTCTTC
TRBD1 TRBJ2-1 NA TRBV27 CASSDGTGAYNEQFF TGTGCCAGCAGCGACGGGACAGGGGCCTACAATGAGCAGTTCTTC
NA TRBJ2-6 NA TRBV5-6 CASSLTGSGANVLTF TGTGCCAGCAGCTTAACAGGGTCTGGGGCCAACGTCCTGACTTTC
NA TRBJ1-6 NA TRBV18 CASSPWGAYNSPLHF TGTGCCAGCTCACCATGGGGGGCGTATAATTCACCCCTCCACTTT
NA TRBJ1-1 NA TRBV12-3/TRBV12-4 CASIQSTEAFF TGTGCCAGCATCCAGAGCACTGAAGCTTTCTTT
TRBD2 TRBJ2-7 NA TRBV3-1/TRBV3-2 CASSQEAPAGAHEQYF TGTGCCAGCAGCCAAGAGGCGCCAGCGGGAGCACACGAGCAGTACTTC
NA TRBJ1-2 NA TRBV29-1 CSVAPEQGDHGYTF TGCAGCGTTGCCCCGGAGCAGGGAGACCATGGCTACACCTTC
NA TRBJ1-2 NA TRBV28 CASSSNMGNYGYTF TGTGCCAGCAGTTCTAACATGGGTAACTATGGCTACACCTTC
TRBD1 TRBJ2-7 NA TRBV29-1 CSVEVAGTGIGYKQYF TGCAGCGTTGAAGTTGCCGGGACAGGGATAGGGTATAAGCAGTACTTC
TRBD2 TRBJ2-2 once TRBV5-4 CASSSRGVAGGARTGELFF TGTGCCAGCAGCTCCCGAGGGGTGGCGGGGGGGGCCCGAACCGGGGAGCTGTTTTTT
NA TRBJ2-3 NA TRBV9 CASSVEPQRSADTQYF TGTGCCAGCAGCGTAGAGCCCCAGAGGTCGGCAGATACGCAGTATTTT
NA TRBJ1-2 NA TRBV5-1 CASSLDGGYGYTF TGCGCCAGCAGCTTGGACGGTGGGTATGGCTACACCTTC
TRBD2 TRBJ2-7 NA TRBV7-9 CASTTGGAYEQYF TGTGCCAGCACCACCGGGGGGGCCTACGAGCAGTACTTC
NA TRBJ2-1 NA TRBV27 CASSLLRRSSYNEQFF TGTGCCAGCAGTTTATTGCGGCGAAGCTCCTACAATGAGCAGTTCTTC
NA TRBJ2-7 once TRBV3-1/TRBV3-2 CASSLRSAGPYEQYF TGTGCCAGCAGCCTTCGATCGGCGGGCCCCTACGAGCAGTACTTC
NA TRBJ2-5 NA TRBV7-2 CASSLVGRGRWGQVETQYF TGTGCCAGCAGCTTAGTAGGGCGGGGGCGCTGGGGTCAGGTAGAGACCCAGTACTTC
NA TRBJ2-5 few TRBV5-1 CASSTGTQETQYF TGCGCCAGCAGCACTGGGACTCAAGAGACCCAGTACTTC
NA TRBJ1-2 few TRBV7-3 CASSSDPVNYGYTF TGTGCCAGCAGCTCCGACCCAGTGAACTATGGCTACACCTTC
TRBD1 TRBJ1-1 NA TRBV11-1 CASSLRTGGRHTEAFF TGTGCCAGCAGCCTGAGGACAGGGGGTAGGCACACTGAAGCTTTCTTT
NA TRBJ2-6 NA TRBV11-3 CASSLEGSGANVLTF TGTGCCAGCAGCTTAGAAGGCTCTGGGGCCAACGTCCTGACTTTC
TRBD1 TRBJ1-5 NA TRBV3-1/TRBV3-2 CASSQGDRGNQPQHF TGTGCCAGCAGCCAAGGGGACAGAGGCAATCAGCCCCAGCATTTT
TRBD1 TRBJ1-6 NA TRBV7-6 CASGGTANSPLHF TGTGCCAGCGGCGGGACAGCGAATTCACCCCTCCACTTT
NA TRBJ2-1 once TRBV6-2/TRBV6-3 CASSPRLAPITFDEQFF TGTGCCAGCAGTCCGCGGCTAGCCCCAATCACGTTCGATGAGCAGTTCTTC
TRBD1 TRBJ2-2 NA TRBV18 CASSRRDRGDTGELFF TGTGCCAGCTCACGGCGGGACAGGGGGGACACCGGGGAGCTGTTTTTT
NA TRBJ1-1 NA TRBV2 CASSGGPGVTEAFF TGTGCCAGCAGTGGGGGGCCCGGCGTCACTGAAGCTTTCTTT
NA TRBJ2-6 once TRBV7-9 CASSPKEWASGANVLTF TGTGCCAGCAGCCCAAAGGAGTGGGCGAGTGGGGCCAACGTCCTGACTTTC
NA TRBJ1-2 NA TRBV30 CAWSVWGGTVDRYTF TGTGCCTGGAGTGTATGGGGGGGTACGGTAGATCGCTACACCTTC
NA TRBJ1-2 NA TRBV29-1 CSVDPQGNGYTF TGCAGCGTTGACCCTCAGGGGAATGGCTACACCTTC
TRBD2 TRBJ2-1 NA TRBV5-4 CASSMGRASGGPSSYNEQFF TGTGCCAGCAGCATGGGGCGGGCTAGCGGGGGACCTAGCTCCTACAATGAGCAGTTCTTC
NA TRBJ1-2 NA TRBV14 CASSLMTGGAGYTF TGTGCCAGCAGCCTTATGACAGGAGGGGCCGGCTACACCTTC
TRBD2 TRBJ2-7 NA TRBV15 CATSRGLAGVHEQYF TGTGCCACCAGCAGGGGGCTAGCGGGAGTCCACGAGCAGTACTTC